The source of this TCR beta chain is a study of beta chain features in type 1 diabetes. Overall study results and limits: There was a possibility that cDNA sequencing over-represented cells with high TCR expression. TCRB repertoires of naive, central memory and Treg cells appeared more similar among patients than among healthy donors. Junctions at VDJ sites from type 1 diabetes patients had fewer insertions and more deletions. Among patients with Type 1 diabetes, TCRB CDR3s were moderately but significantly shorter in every one of the four CD4+ subsets.

This clone was seen only a few times. Its antigen is unidentified. Expressed TCRB transcripts were sequenced because the isolated RNA had all been reverse transcribed beforehand. Produced via immunoSEQ multiplex PCR; TCRdb's table is partial and in-frame only. The sample shows about 250,000 clones, 13% to 15% of them seen only once. CDR1 is SGDLS and CDR2 is YYNGEE in the germline V gene. This CDR3 is built from 16 residues. V lost 4 bases to trimming and J lost 0 bases; unmatched junction nucleotides: 9. The clonotype was recovered from a middle-aged woman in good health. Material: naive CD4+ T cells from blood. The chain combines TRBV9 with TRBJ2-7; 8 positions agree with TRBD2. CDR3 loop: CASSPKLAGGSYEQYF. In DNA form, the CDR3 reads TGTGCCAGCAGCCCGAAACTTGCGGGGGGCTCCTACGAGCAGTACTTC.